This TCR beta chain is from a study of PD-1 blockade in classical Hodgkin lymphoma. Study-level results: Diminished baseline TCR diversity has been reported in newly diagnosed patients relative to healthy donors. No one has yet defined what causes the repertoire differences, which may be disease activity or prior therapy.

This clone was counted between two and nine times. Its antigen is undetermined. Here immunoSEQ multiplex PCR was the method, and the copy in TCRdb shows in-frame clones only, minus some. The sample has roughly 77,000 clones; 93% are singletons. Stated time point: newly diagnosed, previously untreated cHL patient sample. For comparison, PBMCs from newly diagnosed, untreated classical Hodgkin lymphoma were used. This sequence originates from a human donor with classical Hodgkin lymphoma. The sample consisted of peripheral blood mononuclear cells (PBMCs).

This chain's CDR3 is CASKDLEAFF. As DNA, the CDR3 is TGTGCCAGCAAAGACCTTGAAGCTTTCTTT. The gene calls are TRBV28 and TRBJ1-1; D is undetermined. The V and J ends lost 7 bases and 7 bases respectively, with 7 bases between them. This CDR3 region has 10 residues. Germline assignment: CDR1 MDHEN and CDR2 SYDVKM.